The rows below give T cell receptor beta chains drawn from one sample of a study of identical twins. TCRdb itself ran the 5' RACE reads through MiXCR, one entry per CDR3 protein. Among 1.5 million to 2 million distinct CDR3 sequences listed, around 33% were seen once. Material: cord blood. These receptors came from a newborn girl in good health. The CDR3 runs from the conserved cysteine through the conserved F or W. The order of the fields is J gene, V gene, D gene, clone size, CDR3 DNA, CDR3 protein. A D gene is named only where the DNA matches it firmly. Only some rows state a clone size, as once, few, many or a class for expanded clones.

j_gene: TRBJ2-7
v_gene: TRBV5-6
d_gene: NA
abundance: few
CDR3nt: TGTGCCAGCAGCTTCGTTGTCAGTCAGGGCTACGAGCAGTACTTC
CDR3aa: CASSFVVSQGYEQYF

j_gene: TRBJ2-3
v_gene: TRBV12-3/TRBV12-4
d_gene: TRBD2
abundance: few
CDR3nt: TGTGCCAGCAGTTTCCGAGGGAGACTAGCGGGGCCGCGGTGGGATACGCAGTATTTT
CDR3aa: CASSFRGRLAGPRWDTQYF

j_gene: TRBJ2-5
v_gene: TRBV9
d_gene: TRBD1
abundance: many
CDR3nt: TGTGCCAGCAGCTCCGACAGGGGGCTGGAGACCCAGTACTTC
CDR3aa: CASSSDRGLETQYF

j_gene: TRBJ2-3
v_gene: TRBV20-1
d_gene: TRBD2
abundance: many
CDR3nt: TGCAGTGCTAGAAAGACTAGCGGGGCAACAGATACGCAGTATTTT
CDR3aa: CSARKTSGATDTQYF

j_gene: TRBJ2-5
v_gene: TRBV24-1
d_gene: TRBD1
abundance: NA
CDR3nt: TGTGCCACCAGTGAACGAGGACAGGCCTACGAGCGGTACTTC
CDR3aa: CATSERGQAYERYF

j_gene: TRBJ2-3
v_gene: TRBV6-5
d_gene: TRBD2
abundance: NA
CDR3nt: TGTGCCAGCAGTCGTTTAGCGGGAAAGAATACGCAGTATTTT
CDR3aa: CASSRLAGKNTQYF

j_gene: TRBJ1-4
v_gene: TRBV29-1
d_gene: NA
abundance: NA
CDR3nt: TGCAGCGCCCTGGGGGTTCCGAATGAAAAACTGTTTTTT
CDR3aa: CSALGVPNEKLFF

j_gene: TRBJ2-3
v_gene: TRBV12-3/TRBV12-4
d_gene: TRBD2
abundance: many
CDR3nt: TGTGCCAGCAGTTTAGTCCTAGCGGGGGATACGCAGTATTTT
CDR3aa: CASSLVLAGDTQYF

j_gene: TRBJ2-3
v_gene: TRBV20-1
d_gene: NA
abundance: NA
CDR3nt: TGCAGTGCTACAGGGGCCCGGGTTAGCACAGATACGCAGTATTTT
CDR3aa: CSATGARVSTDTQYF

j_gene: TRBJ2-7
v_gene: TRBV11-2
d_gene: NA
abundance: NA
CDR3nt: TGTGCCAGCAGCTTAGGTCCACGGATCATCTACGAGCAGTACTTC
CDR3aa: CASSLGPRIIYEQYF